Below, one T cell receptor (beta chain) is given with its context. Its antigen remains unidentified. Base qualities are not at hand, and no much larger clone is one base apart. The germline ends are 4 bases apart after V is trimmed by 6 bases and J by 5 bases. The germline V gene (reference sequence) provides CDR1 MNHNY and CDR2 SVGAGI. The CDR3 sequence holds 11 residues, the cysteine and phenylalanine included. CDR3 DNA is the only sequence kept; it has 33 bases, read in frame from the first base. This record belongs to a study of cytomegalovirus exposure and HLA in healthy donors (dated by TCRdb to about 2017). Notes on the research overall: According to an earlier analysis of around 600 of the donors, 150 million to 200 million T cells yielded 117 million unique TCR beta sequences and 276 Gb of sequence data. An early release covering some 640 HLA-typed donors comprised around 300 gigabases of sequencing data and roughly 86 million unique TCR sequences. Of the roughly 400 genotyped donors, around 81% fell in the genetic ancestry cluster associated with self-reported Caucasian donors. The study aimed to test whether signatures of past pathogen exposure could be identified by cataloging public T cell receptors. The study profiled the T cell repertoires of approximately 700 subjects by immunosequencing and related them to cytomegalovirus serostatus. A separate validation cohort of roughly 110 different subjects was used in addition to the 666-subject first cohort. High-throughput TCR immunosequencing, statistical association of individual TCRs with disease status, and machine learning were combined to predict cytomegalovirus infection status. In a later analysis, previously published TCR beta repertoires from fewer than 750 donors were re-analyzed and high-resolution HLA genotyping was added so that TCR occurrence patterns could be studied. Rather than drawing on any new phenotypic data, the later analysis identified candidate immune exposures from TCR beta sequences and the way those sequences occurred across donors. In an earlier analysis of 587 of the donors, high-throughput TCR beta sequencing was used to judge whether each TCR beta V gene segment behaved as functional or pseudogenic. Alongside the repertoire data, information on donor age, sex, ethnicity and CMV serostatus was compiled. Genome-wide SNP genotypes for about 55% of the roughly 670 donors were used in a later genetic analysis, which treated that subset as a discovery cohort. Every repertoire in the discovery cohort had been generated on one and the same sequencing platform. HLA typing included class I and class II loci at four-digit resolution. The number of typed donors differed by locus: 629-630 for A, B, C, DRB1 and DQB1; some 540 for DQA1; over 600 for DPA1; and some 450 for DPB1. Roughly five DR-DQ haplotypes were handled as single units for association and clustering, since linkage in the cohort was strong. Among a few hundred genotyped donors of the cohort, an average of around 240,000 unique TCR beta nucleotide sequences were sequenced per donor, about a sixth of them non-productive.

Paper-wide results and their limitations: The cohort was sequenced for TCR beta chains only, and without alpha or paired-chain data the features that could be detected were limited. A further reported finding was that TCR beta sequences accurately predicted the HLA-A and HLA-B alleles for most subjects in the first cohort. In both the original and validation cohorts, the classifier was reported to diagnose cytomegalovirus status with high specificity and sensitivity. Immune exposure information for the cohort was limited to CMV serostatus. Across donors, most TCR sequences were observed very rarely, whereas some public TCRs were present in many individuals. The authors suggested that the approach could potentially be generalized to other disease states and immunological phenotypes. The study gave a list of about 170 TCR beta chains associated with cytomegalovirus. A later analysis found that most CMV-associated TCR beta chains appeared HLA-restricted, with HLA associations seemingly driven largely by CMV exposure. Linkage disequilibrium might explain the correlated functional status among segregating V segments, but an unknown experimental factor could not be excluded. According to a later analysis, TCR association rates differed among HLA loci, with DRB1 alleles showing the most associated TCRs and HLA-C alleles showing the fewest. Sequencing depth was assumed to be roughly uniform across donors in the presence/absence analyses, though that assumption may not hold. Because the 87-base-pair reads could not distinguish some IMGT-functional V segments, including TRBV6-2 and TRBV6-3, those segments were excluded. In a later analysis, HLA-associated TCR beta chains showed more clonal expansion and lower generation probabilities than non-associated chains that were equally common. A later analysis reported that several top co-occurrence clusters appeared linked to parvovirus B19, influenza, CMV and Epstein-Barr virus. When HLA alleles, especially DR and DQ, strongly co-occurred, attributing TCR associations to individual alleles was difficult. A later genetic analysis reported fewer N-insertions in productive TCRs among donors in an Asian-associated ancestry cluster than the roughly 700-donor mean. The sequencing pipeline was judged likely to have produced a cluster of highly shared sequence variants as a technical artifact. In vitro tests confirmed that a few of the cytomegalovirus-associated TCR beta chains recognize cytomegalovirus antigens. A later analysis associated about 18,000 TCR beta sequences with specific HLA alleles at a false discovery rate of 0.05. An earlier analysis of approximately 590 of the donors showed that most TCR beta V segments appeared in productive rearrangements either about 90% or about 30% of the time, which broadly matched IMGT annotations. Because counts were too low, 15 to 20 rarely observed V segments, including chromosome 9 orphons, were excluded from the earlier analysis of some 590 of the donors. In a later genetic analysis, a missense DCLRE1C variant was associated with V-gene and J-gene trimming of TCR beta chains, and the association was replicated in an independent cohort. Because HLA typing was unavailable for some donors at each locus, only the typed subset was used in association tests.

Library prep was done by the immunoSEQ multiplex PCR assay. For the multiplex PCR, a mixture combining 60 forward primers for TCR Vbeta segments and 13 reverse primers for TCR Jbeta segments was used. Amplification of the CDR3 region of rearranged TCR beta genes was performed with a multiplex PCR assay on genomic DNA. Amplified TCR beta libraries were sequenced as 87-base-pair reads on the Illumina HiSeq System. The study's processing was this. A later analysis tallied roughly 80 million unique TCR beta chains across the approximately 670 repertoires, and some 10 million of those chains were shared by two or more donors. Raw reads were error-corrected and collapsed into unique sequences by a nearest-neighbor algorithm in which closely related sequences were merged to remove PCR and sequencing errors. Alignment of CDR3 sequences to IMGT reference sequences was used to assign V, D and J gene segments. For a sequence to be retained, a match of at least six nucleotides was required to both a V gene segment and a J gene segment. Rearrangements were classified as productive when the CDR3 lacked stop codons and remained in frame with V and J, and all other rearrangements were classified as non-productive. Following IMGT convention, CDR3 was defined as the stretch from the second conserved V-encoded cysteine to the conserved J-encoded phenylalanine. Sequences without an unambiguous match to a single V gene segment were excluded from the earlier analysis of a few hundred of the donors. An earlier analysis of under 750 of the donors called V segments functional above 56.7% productive rearrangements and segregating when the between-donor standard deviation exceeded 5%. To diagnose cytomegalovirus status from the catalog of TCR beta chain sequences, a statistical classification framework was built. A later analysis assigned V and J genes by comparing TCR nucleotide sequences with IMGT/GENE-DB human TR gene sequences. The TCRdist pipeline was used in a later analysis to assign CDR3 sequences and most-parsimonious VDJ recombination scenarios. In a later analysis, each TCR beta chain was defined by its CDR3 amino acid sequence together with its V-gene family, and reads lacking a unique V-gene family were excluded. As a way to deal with suspected cross-contamination and a sequencing artifact, a later analysis dropped more than 500 nucleotide sequences that were highly shared and had low generation probability. In a later analysis, a clonal expansion index for each public chain was calculated from normalized within-repertoire ranks of inferred template counts. In a later analysis, generation probabilities were computed using a VDJ recombination model fitted to out-of-frame rearrangements, and the results were checked against IGoR. Hypergeometric tests were used in a later analysis to score TCR-TCR, TCR-HLA and TCR-CMV co-occurrence, with a repertoire-size bias correction applied to the TCR pairs. A later analysis estimated false discovery rates by permuting HLA or CMV assignments 20 times. In a later analysis, co-occurring TCRs were grouped with DBSCAN, and TCRdist sequence similarity was added when clustering was performed within HLA-allele-positive subsets. Repertoires with fewer than 30,000 or more than 120,000 public chains were left out of co-occurrence clustering, as were several repertoires with anomalous nucleotide sharing. Sourced from immuneACCESS, this table was stored by TCRdb with only in-frame sequences that have V and J called. A share of the clones is absent; for the studies checked, an unresolved V gene accounts for under half, and the remainder has no known explanation. Clone size and the V and J calls come from that table; the DNA yielded D and trimming. Within this sample are some 150,000 clones, with more than 75% of them counted one time only. The ten largest make up 4.5% to 6.5% of the sample.

The cohort comprised several hundred healthy bone marrow donors. Cohort members were all nominally healthy when sampled, although unrecorded immune exposures were likely present. The donor tested CMV seronegative, placing the donor among the 300 to 400 seronegative members of the cohort. A peripheral blood sample was collected from each donor, and TCR beta sequencing was performed on peripheral blood mononuclear cells. The Qiagen DNeasy Blood Extraction Kit was used to extract genomic DNA from the blood cell samples. Sequenced: PBMCs. This TCR was recovered from a woman between 25 and 40 years old in good health and CMV-seronegative. This chain is built from TRBV6-6 and TRBJ1-4; too little of a D gene remains to name it. The nucleotide sequence reads as follows: TGTGCCAGCAGCCAAAATGAAAAACTGTTTTTT. It specifies CASSQNEKLFF.